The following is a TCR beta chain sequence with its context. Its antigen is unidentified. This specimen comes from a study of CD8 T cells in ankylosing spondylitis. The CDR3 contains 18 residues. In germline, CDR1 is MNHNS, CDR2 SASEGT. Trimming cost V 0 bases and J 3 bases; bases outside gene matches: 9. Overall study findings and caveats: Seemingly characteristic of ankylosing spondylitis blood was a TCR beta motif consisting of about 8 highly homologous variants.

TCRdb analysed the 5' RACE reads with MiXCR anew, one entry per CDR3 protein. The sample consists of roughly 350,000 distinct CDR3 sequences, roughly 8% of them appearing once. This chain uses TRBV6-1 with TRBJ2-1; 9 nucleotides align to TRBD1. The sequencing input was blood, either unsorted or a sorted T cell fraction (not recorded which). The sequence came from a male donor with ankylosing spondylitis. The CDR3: CASSEAPPGQGYYNEQFF. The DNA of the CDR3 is TGTGCCAGCAGTGAAGCACCTCCGGGACAGGGATACTACAATGAGCAGTTCTTC.